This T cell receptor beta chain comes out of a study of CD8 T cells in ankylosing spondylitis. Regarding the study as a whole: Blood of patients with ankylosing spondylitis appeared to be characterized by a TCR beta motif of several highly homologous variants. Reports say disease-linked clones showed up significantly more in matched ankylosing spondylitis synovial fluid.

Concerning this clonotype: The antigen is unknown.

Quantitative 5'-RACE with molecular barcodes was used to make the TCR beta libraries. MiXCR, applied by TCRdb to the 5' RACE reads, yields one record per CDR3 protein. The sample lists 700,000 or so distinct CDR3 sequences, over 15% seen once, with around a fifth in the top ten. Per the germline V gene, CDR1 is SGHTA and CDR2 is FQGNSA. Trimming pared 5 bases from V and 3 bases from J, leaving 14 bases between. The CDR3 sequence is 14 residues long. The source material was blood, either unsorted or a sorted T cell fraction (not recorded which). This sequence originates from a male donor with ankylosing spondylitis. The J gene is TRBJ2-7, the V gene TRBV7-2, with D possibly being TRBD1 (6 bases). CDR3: CASSRPGHYYEQYF. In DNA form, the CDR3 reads TGTGCCAGCAGCCGACCGGGACACTACTACGAGCAGTACTTC.